This is a list of T cell receptor beta chains from one sample in a study of CD8+ T cells in alopecia areata. Libraries were prepared by immunoSEQ multiplex PCR; TCRdb keeps only in-frame clonotypes and omits some of them. The sample records some 100,000 clones, about three fifths being singletons. This specimen consisted of CD8+ T cells sorted from blood, obtained at approximately week 56, from a patient treated with tofacitinib. The receptor set was obtained from a human donor with alopecia areata. Both conserved end residues are part of each CDR3. D genes are given only for firm matches. The size field is filled for only some rows; it gives once, few, many or a size class.

v_gene	d_gene	abundance	j_gene	CDR3nt	CDR3aa
TRBV15	-	-	TRBJ2-6	TGTGCCACCAGCTGGGTGTCTGGGGCCAACGTCCTGACTTTC	CATSWVSGANVLTF
TRBV29-1	-	few	TRBJ2-2	TGCAGCGTTGAGGCCGGGCGGGGGCTCACCGGGGAGCTGTTTTTT	CSVEAGRGLTGELFF
TRBV7-9	-	few	TRBJ1-3	TGTGCCAGCAGCTTCCATCCTCGGATCGCCTCTGGAAACACCATATATTTT	CASSFHPRIASGNTIYF
TRBV21-1	-	-	TRBJ2-7	TGTGCCAGCAGCAAAGACGCGGCACCTGTTCCCTACGAGCAGTACTTC	CASSKDAAPVPYEQYF
TRBV27	-	few	TRBJ2-1	TGTGCCAGCAGTTTATCGACCTACAATGAGCAGTTCTTC	CASSLSTYNEQFF
TRBV7-6	TRBD1	few	TRBJ1-2	TGTGCCAGCAACACAGGGGTCTATGGCTACACCTTC	CASNTGVYGYTF
TRBV13	-	-	TRBJ1-3	TGTGCCAGCAGCCTAGACAACTCTGGAAACACCATATATTTT	CASSLDNSGNTIYF
TRBV5-1	-	-	TRBJ1-6	TGCGCCAGCAGCCCAAGATCAACCACCTATAATTCACCCCTCCACTTT	CASSPRSTTYNSPLHF
TRBV27	-	-	TRBJ2-1	TGTGCCAGCAGTTTGTGGGACGCGCCCGTCCAGGAGCAGTTCTTC	CASSLWDAPVQEQFF
TRBV13	TRBD1	-	TRBJ2-7	TGTGCCAGCAGCCCGGACAGGGGATCCTACGAGCAGTACTTC	CASSPDRGSYEQYF
TRBV23-1	TRBD2	-	TRBJ2-5	TGCGCCAGCAGTCTAGCGGGGAGAAAGACCCAGTACTTC	CASSLAGRKTQYF
TRBV7-9	-	-	TRBJ2-7	TGTGCCAGCAGCTCCCGGGGGACCTGGGAGCAGTACTTC	CASSSRGTWEQYF
TRBV30	-	-	TRBJ1-2	TGTGCCGGGGACACTCACCACGGCCAGCCTCGGGACACCTACTATGGCTACACCTTC	CAGDTHHGQPRDTYYGYTF
TRBV6-4	-	-	TRBJ2-2	TGTGCCAGCAGTGAGGGCGCCGGGGAGCTGTTTTTT	CASSEGAGELFF
TRBV10-3	-	-	TRBJ2-3	TGTGCCATCGCCGAAAGGACAGCCGAAGATACGCAGTATTTT	CAIAERTAEDTQYF
TRBV9	TRBD1	-	TRBJ2-1	TGTGCCAGCAGCGTAGTCCCGACAGGGGGCTCCTACAATGAGCAGTTCTTC	CASSVVPTGGSYNEQFF